The 11 T cell receptor beta chains below all came from one sample that was sequenced in a study of beta chain features in type 1 diabetes. TCRB transcripts that were expressed got sequenced, as all of the isolated RNA had been reverse transcribed. Measured with immunoSEQ multiplex PCR; TCRdb has only the in-frame clones, and not every one. The repertoire includes 860,000 or so clones, roughly a sixth of them detected once, and about 0.02% sits in the top ten. Sequenced material: naive CD4+ T cells from blood. The source of these receptors is a woman aged 18 to 35 in good health.

This clone was counted only a few times. The V gene is TRBV23-1, the J gene TRBJ2-5; possibly TRBD1 for D (5 bases). TRBV23-1 is assigned to the ORF class and has an uncertain function. Trimming removed 10 bases at V and 0 bases at J, with 15 bases between. The CDR3 is made up of 14 amino acids. CDR3: CAIPGHQYQETQYF. The CDR3 region has the DNA TGCGCCATCCCTGGACATCAGTACCAAGAGACCCAGTACTTC.

The chain has TRBV12-5 and TRBJ1-1; 7 positions agree with TRBD1. The CDR3 is made up of 13 amino acids. Germline V gives CDR1 LGHNT, CDR2 FRNRAP. Trimming took 6 bases from V and 2 from J; bases not matched to a gene: 3. CDR3 sequence reads: CASGQGGNTEAFF. The CDR3 coding sequence is TGTGCTAGTGGCCAGGGGGGTAACACTGAAGCTTTCTTT.

This clone has only a few counts. The V call is TRBV18, the J call TRBJ2-1; D might be TRBD1 or TRBD2, each matching 5 bases. Germline assignment: CDR1 KGHSH and CDR2 LQKENI. The CDR3 runs 13 residues. The V end lost 3 bases, the J end lost 15 bases, and 18 bases lay between the germline ends. Here the CDR3 DNA reads TGTGCCAGCTCACCGACCCCACGGGACCCCGGGTTCTTC. It codes for CASSPTPRDPGFF.

The chain has TRBV7-3 and TRBJ1-1, with D possibly matching TRBD1 (6 bases). The CDR3 length is 13 residues. Germline CDR1 SGHTA, CDR2 FQGTGA. Trimming removed 5 bases from V and 5 bases from J, with 12 bases in between. In DNA form, the CDR3 reads TGTGCCAGCAGCGGGCAACAGGGTACTGAAGCTTTCTTT. Translating it yields CASSGQQGTEAFF.

This rearrangement joins TRBV20-1 to TRBJ2-5; D unclear. The J call is uncertain, as TRBJ2-7 better fits the DNA end. CDR1 and CDR2 (germline): DFQATT, SNEGSKA (reference sequence). CDR3 length: 9 residues. CDR3 region: CSVSYEQYF. CDR3 nucleotides: TGCAGTGTATCCTACGAGCAGTACTTC.

DNA of the CDR3: TGCAGCGTTGATGGGGTTGTAACGGGAGGTGATACGCAGTATTTT. Its protein is CSVDGVVTGGDTQYF. This chain links TRBV29-1 with TRBJ2-3; 7 nucleotides align to TRBD2. The germline V gene has CDR1 SQVTM and CDR2 ANQGSEA. Trimming at V came to 3 bases and at J to 6 bases, leaving 12 bases not matched to a gene. The CDR3 totals 15 residues.

The chain couples TRBV7-2 to TRBJ1-2; D perhaps matches TRBD1 (5 bases). In germline, CDR1 is SGHTA, CDR2 FQGNSA. This CDR3 is 15 amino acids long. Trimming removed 2 bases from V and 4 bases from J, with 14 bases in between. CDR3 amino acids: CASSLSNGAIYGYTF. The CDR3 DNA reads as TGTGCCAGCAGCTTATCAAATGGGGCCATCTATGGCTACACCTTC.

The genes are TRBV28 and TRBJ1-1; the match to TRBD1 covers 12 bases. CDR1 is MDHEN, CDR2 SYDVKM, per germline. The CDR3 covers 16 residues. The V gene end was trimmed by 7 bases and the J gene end by 5 bases; junction bases not matched to a gene: 11. Written as DNA, the CDR3 is TGTGCCAGCACCATGGGGTGGGACAGGGGGCGAACTGAAGCTTTCTTT. This sequence encodes CASTMGWDRGRTEAFF.

This clone occurred a few times. The rearrangement joins TRBV20-1 to TRBJ2-7; TRBD2 is a possible D gene (5 bases). In germline, CDR1 is DFQATT, CDR2 SNEGSKA (reference sequence). The CDR3 is 9 amino acids. Trimming stripped 8 bases from V and 7 bases from J, with 9 bases between. The CDR3 bases are TGCAGTAAGACGGGGGAGCAGTACTTC. Residues: CSKTGEQYF.

The chain uses TRBV7-8 and TRBJ2-7; no clear D gene. This CDR3 has 14 amino acids. Germline-derived CDR1 and CDR2 are SGHVS and FQNEAQ. V lost 1 base, J lost 4 bases, and 11 bases lay in between. The DNA for the CDR3 is TGTGCCAGCAGCTTAGGAAGTCCCGGGTACGAGCAGTACTTC. As protein: CASSLGSPGYEQYF.

The chain carries TRBV5-6 and TRBJ2-6; D remains unclear. Between the trimmed V and J ends, which lost 2 bases and 5 bases, there was a span of 14 bases. CDR1 SGHDT and CDR2 YYEEEE come from the germline V gene. The length of the CDR3 is 16 residues. The CDR3 loop reads CASSFFRENWANVLTF. In nucleotides, the CDR3 is TGTGCCAGCAGCTTTTTTAGGGAAAACTGGGCCAACGTCCTGACTTTC. Based on the CDR3 plus reference TRBV5-6 and TRBJ2-6, the full variable domain is DAGVTQSPTHLIKTRGQQVTLRCSPKSGHDTVSWYQQALGQGPQFIFQYYEEEERQRGNFPDRFSGHQFPNYSSELNVNALLLGDSALYLCASSFFRENWANVLTFGAGSRLTVL.